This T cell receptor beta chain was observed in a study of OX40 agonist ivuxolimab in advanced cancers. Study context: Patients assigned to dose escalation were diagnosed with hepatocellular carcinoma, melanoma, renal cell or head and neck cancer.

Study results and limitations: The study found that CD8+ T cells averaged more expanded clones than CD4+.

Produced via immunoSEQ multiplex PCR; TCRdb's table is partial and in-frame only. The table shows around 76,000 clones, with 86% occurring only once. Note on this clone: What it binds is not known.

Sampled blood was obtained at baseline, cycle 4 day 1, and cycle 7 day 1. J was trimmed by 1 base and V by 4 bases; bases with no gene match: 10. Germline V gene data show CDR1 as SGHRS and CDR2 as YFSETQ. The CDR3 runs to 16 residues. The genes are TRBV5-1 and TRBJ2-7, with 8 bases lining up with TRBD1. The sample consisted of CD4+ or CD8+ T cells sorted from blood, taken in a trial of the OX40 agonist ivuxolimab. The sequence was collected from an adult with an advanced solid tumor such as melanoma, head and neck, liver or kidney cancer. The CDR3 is CASSGTSGGASYEQYF. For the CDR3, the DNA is TGCGCCAGCAGCGGGACATCAGGGGGCGCGTCCTACGAGCAGTACTTC.